The 20 T cell receptor beta chains presented below share a single source sample, sequenced in a study of shared clonotypes between healthy human individuals. Produced via immunoSEQ multiplex PCR; TCRdb's table is partial and in-frame only. The data show about 1,800,000 clones, about 95% seen once. Naive-designated CD8 cells lacked CD45RO, were positively enriched for CCR7, and omitted terminally differentiated effector memory CD45RA+ cells. Sequencing was performed on naive CD8+ T cells sorted from blood. The receptors here all came from a man younger than 30 in good health.

The V gene is TRBV12-5, the J gene TRBJ1-6; D not certain. The CDR3 covers 16 residues. CDR1 and CDR2 (germline): LGHNT, FRNRAP. Trimming left V 5 bases short and J 5 bases short, with 16 bases between. The CDR3 region has the DNA TGTGCTAGTGGTCCCACCGGGCGGGGAGATAATTCACCCCTCCACTTT. This gives the protein CASGPTGRGDNSPLHF.

The chain has TRBV19 and TRBJ2-7; the match to TRBD1 covers 9 bases. Unmatched junction bases numbered 7, after V lost 5 bases and J lost 5 bases. CDR1 is LNHDA, CDR2 SQIVND, per germline (reference sequence). The CDR3 covers 14 residues. The CDR3 DNA follows: TGTGCCAGTAGTGCTTCACAGGGGGCCCACGAGCAGTACTTC. Encoded protein: CASSASQGAHEQYF.

The V call is TRBV27, the J call TRBJ2-3; the D is unclear. V lost 6 bases to trimming and J lost 4 bases, with 14 bases between them. Germline loops: CDR1 MNHEY, CDR2 SMNVEV (reference sequence). CDR3 length: 14 amino acids. The CDR3 loop is CASSQLNDPDTQYF. CDR3 coding DNA: TGTGCCAGCAGCCAATTAAACGACCCAGATACGCAGTATTTT.

The chain carries TRBV4-1 and TRBJ2-5, with 7 nucleotides matching TRBD2. The J segment lost 1 base and the V segment lost 0 bases, leaving 8 bases of the junction unmatched. In germline, CDR1 is MGHRA, CDR2 YSYEKL. The CDR3 is 17 amino acids. The CDR3 DNA follows: TGCGCCAGCAGCCAAGAATGGGCGGGGGTAGGCCAAGAGACCCAGTACTTC. It encodes CASSQEWAGVGQETQYF.

The chain combines TRBV11-2 with TRBJ2-7; the match to TRBD1 covers 9 bases. From germline, CDR1 is SGHAT and CDR2 FQNNGV. The V and J ends lost 3 bases and 3 bases, in that order; junction bases with no gene match: 3. The CDR3 sequence is 14 residues long. The chain's CDR3 is CASSLWGQGYEQYF. CDR3 sequence (DNA): TGTGCCAGCAGCTTGTGGGGACAGGGCTACGAGCAGTACTTC.

The chain links TRBV7-2 to TRBJ2-1, with D perhaps TRBD2 (5 bases). V was trimmed by 2 bases and J by 3 bases, leaving 17 bases between them. This CDR3 comprises 17 residues. Germline V CDR1 and CDR2: SGHTA, FQGNSA. CDR3 DNA sequence: TGTGCCAGCAGCTTACAGGAGCTAGAGGGTATCTACAATGAGCAGTTCTTC. Its protein product is CASSLQELEGIYNEQFF.

The J gene is TRBJ1-1, the V gene TRBV7-9; possible D gene TRBD1, 5 bases. In germline, CDR1 is SEHNR, CDR2 FQNEAQ (reference sequence). The CDR3 is 15 amino acids. The V end lost 1 base, the J end lost 3 bases, and 12 bases lay between the germline ends. The CDR3 is CASSLGRLGDTEAFF. The CDR3, as DNA: TGTGCCAGCAGCTTAGGCCGCCTGGGGGACACTGAAGCTTTCTTT.

The chain links TRBV2 to TRBJ2-1; TRBD2 aligns across 12 bases. This CDR3 has 19 amino acids. The V gene's germline CDR1 is SNHLY and CDR2 FYNNEI. The ends lost 4 bases at V and 8 bases at J; junction bases unmatched: 18. CDR3 sequence: CASSVPGTSGSDGWDEQFF. CDR3 coding DNA: TGTGCCAGCAGTGTCCCCGGGACTAGCGGGTCCGACGGGTGGGATGAGCAGTTCTTC.

The chain employs TRBV11-2 and TRBJ1-1; TRBD1 matches at 7 bases. CDR1 and CDR2 (germline): SGHAT, FQNNGV. The V segment lost 0 bases and the J segment 7 bases; nucleotides outside the gene matches: 2. This CDR3 is 13 amino acids long. The CDR3 region is CASSLEGDSEAFF. The CDR3 DNA reads TGTGCCAGCAGCTTAGAGGGGGACAGTGAAGCTTTCTTT.

A word on this clone: This sample also contains other DNA sequences that code for the same CDR3. As DNA, the CDR3 is TGTGCCAGCAGCGTAGGGGGGGGCACCTATGGCTACACCTTC. This gives the protein CASSVGGGTYGYTF. The V and J genes are TRBV9 and TRBJ1-2; TRBD1 might be the D (6 bases). This CDR3 has 14 amino acids. Trimming shortened V by 0 bases and J by 4 bases, and 10 bases separated the two germline ends. Germline lookup yields CDR1 SGDLS and CDR2 YYNGEE.

J is TRBJ2-7 and V is TRBV29-1; perhaps TRBD2 as D (5 bases). V was shortened by 4 bases and J by 6 bases, with 13 bases between the two germline ends. Germline assignment: CDR1 SQVTM and CDR2 ANQGSEA. The CDR3 contains 12 residues. As DNA, the CDR3 is TGCAGCGTTGGAGTGGAGGCCTCCGAGCAGTACTTC. It codes for CSVGVEASEQYF.

The chain employs TRBV4-1 and TRBJ2-5; a weak D match, TRBD1 (6 bases). Germline-derived CDR1 and CDR2 are MGHRA and YSYEKL. The CDR3 contains 16 residues. V shed 2 bases and J shed 0 bases, with 13 bases lying between them. CDR3 sequence: CASSQRFRGYQETQYF. Here the CDR3 DNA reads TGCGCCAGCAGCCAAAGGTTCAGGGGCTACCAAGAGACCCAGTACTTC.

The rearrangement links TRBV9 to TRBJ2-2; 9 bases map to TRBD1. The germline V gene encodes CDR1 SGDLS and CDR2 YYNGEE. The V and J ends lost 3 bases and 3 bases, in that order; junction bases with no gene match: 6. The CDR3 consists of 16 residues. Here the CDR3 reads CASSAGQGTYTGELFF. The DNA for the CDR3 is TGTGCCAGCAGCGCAGGACAGGGGACTTACACCGGGGAGCTGTTTTTT.

This clone was picked up one time. This chain uses TRBV29-1 with TRBJ2-7; possibly TRBD2 for D (6 bases). The ends were cut back, 0 bases at V and 5 bases at J, with 23 bases in the middle. CDR3 length: 17 residues. The germline gives CDR1 SQVTM, CDR2 ANQGSEA. The CDR3 here is CSVEDTGDPHPRDEQYF. Here the CDR3 DNA reads TGCAGCGTTGAAGATACGGGAGATCCCCACCCGAGGGACGAGCAGTACTTC.

The V and J genes are TRBV11-2 and TRBJ1-1, with unresolved D. CDR1 is SGHAT, CDR2 FQNNGV, per germline. V was cut by 5 bases and J by 1 base, with 11 bases left in between. The CDR3 covers 14 residues. Here the CDR3 reads CASSPYPPNTEAFF. The CDR3 DNA reads as TGTGCCAGCAGCCCCTACCCCCCGAACACTGAAGCTTTCTTT.

The chain uses TRBV4-1 and TRBJ2-5; TRBD2 matches 9 bases. Germline V lookup: CDR1 MGHRA, CDR2 YSYEKL. This CDR3 is 14 amino acids long. Trimming at V came to 3 bases and at J to 5 bases, leaving 4 bases not matched to a gene. The CDR3 DNA is TGCGCCAGCAGCCAGCTAGCGGGAACTGAGACCCAGTACTTC. This encodes CASSQLAGTETQYF.

A word on this clone: The sample carries other DNA sequences with the same CDR3. The rearrangement links TRBV27 to TRBJ1-5; 8 nucleotides match TRBD1. This CDR3 spans 13 amino acids. V dropped 6 bases and J dropped 6; count of bases not matched to a gene: 4. The germline V gene has CDR1 MNHEY and CDR2 SMNVEV (reference sequence). DNA of the CDR3: TGTGCCAGCAGCCTCGACAGGGGTCAGCCCCAGCATTTT. This encodes CASSLDRGQPQHF.

The CDR3 reads CASRPGGDSQETQYF. DNA of the CDR3: TGTGCCAGCAGGCCTGGGGGGGACAGCCAAGAGACCCAGTACTTC. This sequence joins TRBV13 and TRBJ2-5; the D gene could be TRBD1 or TRBD2 (7 bases each). Trimming cost V 6 bases and J 1 base, with 15 bases left between them. In germline, CDR1 is PRHDT, CDR2 FYEKMQ (reference sequence). The CDR3 sequence is 15 residues long.

The chain joins TRBV27 to TRBJ1-1; D possibly corresponds to TRBD1 (5 bases). The CDR3 is 16 amino acids. Germline CDR1 and CDR2: MNHEY and SMNVEV (reference sequence). The V and J ends lost 5 bases and 3 bases respectively, with 19 bases between them. The CDR3 DNA sequence: TGTGCCAGCAGTCCGGGGACCGGGGAGGCGTACACTGAAGCTTTCTTT. Encoded protein: CASSPGTGEAYTEAFF.

This chain links TRBV5-1 with TRBJ1-1, with 8 bases fitting TRBD1. Germline values: CDR1 SGHRS, CDR2 YFSETQ. CDR3 size: 16 residues. V trimming: 3 bases; J trimming: 1 base; junction bases outside the gene matches: 8. The CDR3 DNA is TGCGCCAGCAGCTCATCCGGGACAGGTAGGAACACTGAAGCTTTCTTT. Protein sequence: CASSSSGTGRNTEAFF.